The rows below give T cell receptor beta chains drawn from one sample of a study of circulating CD8 cells and anti-PD-1 response in melanoma. TCRdb passed the reads through MiXCR, listing each CDR3 protein once. The repertoire holds some 450 distinct CDR3 sequences, with approximately 15% as singletons. Sequenced here: CD8+ T cells from PBMCs, sampled at baseline or after one month of anti-PD-1 therapy (not recorded which). The receptor set was obtained from a human donor with melanoma. Each CDR3 is given with its conserved first and last residue. D genes are given only for firm matches. The listing skips clone size in some rows; elsewhere it reads once, few, many or a size class.

TRBJ2-2,.,TRBV4-1,large,CASSRTRNGGTGELFF,TGCGCCAGCAGCCGCACGCGAAATGGGGGAACCGGGGAGCTGTTTTTT
TRBJ2-7,.,TRBV7-9,large,CASSKLPRAHEQYF,TGTGCCAGCAGCAAACTCCCCAGGGCCCACGAGCAGTACTTC
TRBJ1-1,.,TRBV5-5,large,CASSLGWGDTEAFF,TGTGCCAGCAGCTTGGGCTGGGGTGACACTGAAGCTTTCTTT
TRBJ2-5,TRBD2,TRBV27,large,CASSPTVAGAETQYF,TGTGCCAGTTCACCCACGGTAGCGGGGGCAGAGACCCAGTACTTC
TRBJ1-2,TRBD1,TRBV9,medium-sized,CASSGAGDRFDYGYTF,TGTGCCAGCAGCGGAGCCGGGGACAGGTTTGACTATGGCTACACCTTC
TRBJ1-3,.,TRBV12-3/TRBV12-4,medium-sized,CASSFTGFSGNTIYF,TGTGCCAGCAGTTTTACAGGTTTCTCTGGAAACACCATATATTTT
TRBJ2-5,.,TRBV2,large,CASSEKLRQETQYF,TGTGCCAGCAGTGAAAAGTTGCGGCAAGAGACCCAGTACTTC
TRBJ2-7,.,TRBV2,large,CASNAGTSYEQYF,TGTGCCAGTAACGCAGGGACTTCCTACGAGCAGTACTTC
TRBJ1-2,.,TRBV20-1,medium-sized,CSAPRQDTRGYGYTF,TGCAGTGCTCCCCGACAGGACACAAGGGGCTATGGCTACACCTTC
TRBJ2-7,.,TRBV5-6,hyperexpanded,CASSLSHVVAYEQYF,TGTGCCAGCAGCTTGTCCCATGTGGTAGCCTACGAGCAGTACTTC
TRBJ2-7,TRBD1,TRBV6-1,medium-sized,CASRDTRGQGLTYEQYF,TGTGCCAGCAGAGATACAAGGGGACAGGGGTTAACCTACGAGCAGTACTTC
TRBJ1-3,.,TRBV18,medium-sized,CASSPPGGSGNTIYF,TGTGCCAGCTCACCACCAGGCGGCTCTGGAAACACCATATATTTT
TRBJ2-1,.,TRBV19,.,CASSVLVNEQFF,TGTGCCAGTAGTGTTCTAGTAAATGAGCAGTTCTTC
TRBJ2-3,TRBD1,TRBV20-1,large,CSASGAGGADTQYF,TGCAGTGCTAGTGGGGCAGGGGGCGCAGATACGCAGTATTTT
TRBJ2-3,.,TRBV2,large,CASSEHEGGSTDTQYF,TGTGCCAGCAGTGAACACGAGGGGGGGAGCACAGATACGCAGTATTTT
TRBJ2-7,TRBD1,TRBV5-1,medium-sized,CASSYDRGGYEQYF,TGCGCCAGCAGCTACGACAGGGGAGGTTACGAGCAGTACTTC
TRBJ2-1,TRBD2,TRBV18,few,CASSPELAGGVNEQFF,TGTGCCAGCTCACCGGAACTAGCGGGAGGGGTCAATGAGCAGTTCTTC
TRBJ2-1,TRBD1,TRBV19,large,CASSFQGAYNEQFF,TGTGCCAGTAGTTTCCAGGGGGCGTACAATGAGCAGTTCTTC
TRBJ2-1,TRBD2,TRBV4-1,medium-sized,CASSHGTSGGIYEQFF,TGCGCCAGCAGCCATGGGACTAGCGGGGGTATATATGAGCAGTTCTTC
TRBJ2-1,.,TRBV9,.,CASSDRGSQQFF,TGTGCCAGCAGCGACCGGGGGAGTCAGCAGTTCTTC
TRBJ1-2,TRBD1,TRBV10-3,large,CAIPGTGFGYTF,TGTGCCATTCCCGGGACAGGGTTTGGCTACACCTTC
TRBJ2-7,.,TRBV27,large,CASSLIYEQYF,TGTGCCAGCAGTTTAATCTACGAGCAGTACTTC
TRBJ2-7,.,TRBV7-2,large,CASSLSGGAYEQYF,TGTGCCAGCAGCCTCTCTGGCGGGGCCTACGAGCAGTACTTC
TRBJ1-1,.,TRBV4-3,large,CASSQGRQYTEAFF,TGCGCCAGCAGCCAGGGCCGACAGTACACTGAAGCTTTCTTT
TRBJ2-3,.,TRBV12-3/TRBV12-4,medium-sized,CASSFPGDTQYF,TGTGCCAGCAGTTTTCCCGGGGATACGCAGTATTTT